In its sample, the clone carrying this TCR beta chain was seen once. Naive CD4+ cells were CD45RA-selected; the remaining cells were memory. CDR1 is ENHRY, CDR2 SYGVKD, per germline. The V end was cut by 0 bases, the J end by 0 bases, with 23 bases between. The CDR3 is made up of 20 amino acids. These data originate in a study of shared clonotypes between healthy human individuals. The repertoire was sequenced with immunoSEQ multiplex PCR; TCRdb's copy has only in-frame clones and lacks some. The sample records about 2.4 million clones, 93% being singletons. The sequencing input was naive CD4+ T cells from PBMCs. Subset meaning: CD45RA+ positively selected. V usage is TRBV10-3 and J usage is TRBJ1-2; tentative D call: TRBD1 (5 bases). This TCR came from a man younger than 35 in good health. Some clones in this sample may be carry-over from other donors' samples. CDR3 sequence reads: CAISESPTAPLIPSNYGYTF. The CDR3 region has the DNA TGTGCCATCAGTGAGTCACCGACAGCTCCCTTAATCCCCTCTAACTATGGCTACACCTTC.